A selection of T cell receptor beta chains follows, all from one sample in a study of CD8 T cells in Susac syndrome. TCRdb processed the immunoSEQ multiplex PCR reads anew with MiXCR; each CDR3 protein has one entry. The sample lists 210,000 or so distinct CDR3 sequences, 94% occurring once. The specimen sequenced was CD4+ T cells from PBMCs. These TCRs come from a human donor with Susac syndrome. CDR3s include the opening cysteine and the closing phenylalanine or tryptophan. D genes are given only for firm matches. Expanded clones are given a class, and other clones once, few, many or no size at all.

v_gene: TRBV24-1; abundance: NA; j_gene: TRBJ2-5; d_gene: TRBD1; CDR3aa: CASQGTAQETQYF; CDR3nt: TGTGCCTCGCAGGGGACAGCACAAGAGACCCAGTACTTC
v_gene: TRBV7-2; abundance: NA; j_gene: TRBJ2-5; d_gene: NA; CDR3aa: CASSRDIKETQYF; CDR3nt: TGTGCCAGCAGCAGGGACATTAAAGAGACCCAGTACTTC
v_gene: TRBV6-2/TRBV6-3; abundance: NA; j_gene: TRBJ2-7; d_gene: TRBD1; CDR3aa: CASSYSTGDEQYF; CDR3nt: TGTGCCAGCAGTTACTCCACAGGGGACGAGCAGTACTTC
v_gene: TRBV20-1; abundance: NA; j_gene: TRBJ1-5; d_gene: TRBD1; CDR3aa: CSAHRGTNQPQHF; CDR3nt: TGCAGTGCCCACAGGGGCACCAATCAGCCCCAGCATTTT
v_gene: TRBV30; abundance: NA; j_gene: TRBJ1-5; d_gene: NA; CDR3aa: CAWSKLTSNQPQHF; CDR3nt: TGTGCCTGGAGTAAACTAACCAGCAATCAGCCCCAGCATTTT
v_gene: TRBV7-9; abundance: NA; j_gene: TRBJ1-1; d_gene: TRBD1; CDR3aa: CASSLGTENTEAFF; CDR3nt: TGTGCCAGCAGCCTCGGGACAGAGAACACTGAAGCTTTCTTT
v_gene: TRBV5-4; abundance: once; j_gene: TRBJ1-1; d_gene: NA; CDR3aa: CASSLDLESNTEAFF; CDR3nt: TGTGCCAGCAGCTTGGATTTGGAGTCGAACACTGAAGCTTTCTTT
v_gene: TRBV7-3; abundance: NA; j_gene: TRBJ1-1; d_gene: TRBD1; CDR3aa: CASSFDRGPDTEAFF; CDR3nt: TGTGCCAGCAGCTTTGACAGGGGGCCGGACACTGAAGCTTTCTTT
v_gene: TRBV30; abundance: NA; j_gene: TRBJ2-4; d_gene: TRBD2; CDR3aa: CAWSLGDRTSGADF; CDR3nt: TGTGCCTGGAGTTTGGGGGATCGGACTAGCGGGGCCGACTTC
v_gene: TRBV7-9; abundance: NA; j_gene: TRBJ1-1; d_gene: NA; CDR3aa: CASSLLGGGTEAFF; CDR3nt: TGTGCCAGCAGCTTACTAGGGGGAGGCACTGAAGCTTTCTTT
v_gene: TRBV12-3/TRBV12-4; abundance: NA; j_gene: TRBJ2-1; d_gene: NA; CDR3aa: CASKGGGHEQFF; CDR3nt: TGTGCCAGCAAGGGCGGGGGCCATGAGCAGTTCTTC
v_gene: TRBV9; abundance: NA; j_gene: TRBJ1-1; d_gene: NA; CDR3aa: CASSVDWEGTEAFF; CDR3nt: TGTGCCAGCAGCGTAGACTGGGAGGGGACTGAAGCTTTCTTT
v_gene: TRBV25-1; abundance: NA; j_gene: TRBJ2-1; d_gene: NA; CDR3aa: CASSSAYNEQFF; CDR3nt: TGTGCCAGCAGCAGCGCTTACAATGAGCAGTTCTTC
v_gene: TRBV29-1; abundance: NA; j_gene: TRBJ1-4; d_gene: NA; CDR3aa: CSGASNEKLFF; CDR3nt: TGCAGCGGGGCAAGTAATGAAAAACTGTTTTTT
v_gene: TRBV11-2; abundance: NA; j_gene: TRBJ1-3; d_gene: NA; CDR3aa: CASSPLPRGKASGNTIYF; CDR3nt: TGTGCCAGCAGCCCACTTCCCCGGGGAAAGGCTTCTGGAAACACCATATATTTT
v_gene: TRBV19; abundance: NA; j_gene: TRBJ1-5; d_gene: TRBD1; CDR3aa: CASSTTGFGNQPQHF; CDR3nt: TGTGCCAGTAGTACGACAGGGTTTGGCAATCAGCCCCAGCATTTT
v_gene: TRBV5-1; abundance: NA; j_gene: TRBJ2-3; d_gene: NA; CDR3aa: CASSSGLEDTQYF; CDR3nt: TGCGCCAGCAGTAGCGGACTGGAGGATACGCAGTATTTT
v_gene: TRBV20-1; abundance: once; j_gene: TRBJ2-3; d_gene: TRBD1; CDR3aa: CSAEFRDRATDTQYF; CDR3nt: TGCAGTGCCGAGTTCCGGGACAGGGCAACAGATACGCAGTATTTT
v_gene: TRBV7-2; abundance: few; j_gene: TRBJ2-7; d_gene: TRBD2; CDR3aa: CASSFLAGGLQYF; CDR3nt: TGTGCCAGCAGCTTCCTAGCGGGGGGCTTGCAGTACTTC
v_gene: TRBV12-3/TRBV12-4; abundance: NA; j_gene: TRBJ1-3; d_gene: NA; CDR3aa: CASSFDGPSGNTIYF; CDR3nt: TGTGCCAGCAGTTTTGACGGACCCTCTGGAAACACCATATATTTT